The sequence of this T cell receptor beta chain was determined in a study of blood T cell repertoires in COVID-19. Study-wide background: Italy, Spain and the United States were the sources of the convalescent and acute COVID-19 samples. PBMCs, B-cell-depleted T cells, or T cells provided the cDNA or gDNA that made up the material.

Original processing notes: Reference gene primers were amplified, and this amplification served to estimate nucleated cell counts. Some clones are missing from TCRdb's copy, which holds only in-frame ones; the method was immunoSEQ multiplex PCR. That table supplies the V and J calls and clone size; D and trimming were determined from the DNA. The sample lists tens of thousands of clones, approximately 84% seen once, with 28% in the top ten. The CDR3 has 16 amino acids. V lost 0 bases and J lost 2, with 12 bases in between. Germline-derived CDR1 and CDR2 are SGHNT and YENEEA. Sequenced input: peripheral blood. The rearrangement uses TRBV11-3 and TRBJ2-3; D might be TRBD2 (6 bases). The sequence was collected from a human donor in a cohort sampled during active COVID-19. The CDR3 is CASSLDGGGVTDTQYF. CDR3 in DNA: TGTGCCAGCAGCTTAGATGGAGGAGGGGTCACAGATACGCAGTATTTT. Full variable domain (remainder filled in from reference TRBV11-3 and TRBJ2-3): EAGVVQSPRYKIIEKKQPVAFWCNPISGHNTLYWYLQNLGQGPELLIRYENEEAVDDSQLPKDRFSAERLKGVDSTLKIQPAELGDSAVYLCASSLDGGGVTDTQYFGPGTRLTVL.